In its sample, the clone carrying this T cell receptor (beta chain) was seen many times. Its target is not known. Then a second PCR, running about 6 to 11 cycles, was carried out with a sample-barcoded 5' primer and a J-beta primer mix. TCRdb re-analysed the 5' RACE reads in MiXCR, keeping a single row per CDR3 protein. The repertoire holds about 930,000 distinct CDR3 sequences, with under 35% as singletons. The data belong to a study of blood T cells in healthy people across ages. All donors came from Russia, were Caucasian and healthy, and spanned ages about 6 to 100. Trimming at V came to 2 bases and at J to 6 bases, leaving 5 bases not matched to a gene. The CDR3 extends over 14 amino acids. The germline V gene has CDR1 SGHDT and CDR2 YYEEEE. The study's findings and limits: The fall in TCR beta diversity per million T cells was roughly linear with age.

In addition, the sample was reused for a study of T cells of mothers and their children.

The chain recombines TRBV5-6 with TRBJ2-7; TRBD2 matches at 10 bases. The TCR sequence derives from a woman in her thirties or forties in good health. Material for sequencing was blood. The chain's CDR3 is CASSFSGGAAEQYF. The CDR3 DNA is TGTGCCAGCAGCTTCAGCGGGGGGGCCGCCGAGCAGTACTTC.